What follows is one T cell receptor (beta chain) and its context. Its specificity is not known. These data belong to a study of shared clonotypes between healthy human individuals. About the study: The cohort had two women and a few men, ages 18 to 49. The study's findings and limits: Collection of samples was limited to blood; tissue repertoires likely differ.

CD45RO-negative, CCR7-selected cells formed the naive CD8 fraction, which excluded terminally differentiated effector memory CD45RA+ cells. Donors were healthy HIV-negative adults without recently reported acute infections or vaccinations. Germline V gives CDR1 SGHRS, CDR2 YFSETQ. CDR3 size: 13 residues. Trimming cost V 3 bases and J 6 bases, with 13 bases left between them. Produced via immunoSEQ multiplex PCR; TCRdb's table is partial and in-frame only. The sample has about 2.2 million clones; 85% to 95% are singletons. The source of this sequence is a man aged 18 to 30 in good health. Some clones in this sample may be carry-over from other donors' samples. This chain links TRBV5-1 with TRBJ2-7; no reliable D call. Sequences were obtained from naive CD8+ T cells from PBMCs. Here the CDR3 reads CASSWNGAAEQYF. The CDR3 DNA is TGCGCCAGCAGCTGGAACGGAGCTGCCGAGCAGTACTTC.